This T cell receptor (beta chain) originates from a study of siplizumab effects on memory and regulatory T cells. Study-wide points: Only a minority of proliferating CD4+ or CD8+ clones had an assignable naive or memory phenotype, with roughly 80-96% lacking one.

Germline V lookup: CDR1 LNHNV, CDR2 YYDKDF (reference sequence). The CDR3 length is 12 residues. The germline V and J ends were trimmed by 0 bases and 6 bases, with 3 bases remaining between them. As concerns this clone: Its specificity is not known.

Some clones are missing from TCRdb's copy, which holds only in-frame ones; the method was immunoSEQ multiplex PCR. The data contain about 110,000 clones, 80% to 95% of them singletons. The chain is built from TRBV15 and TRBJ2-1; D is unresolved. The receptor was derived from a human donor in good health. Sequencing was carried out using CD4+ T cells sorted from blood. The CDR3 reads CATSRDRNEQFF. CDR3 nucleotides: TGTGCCACCAGCAGAGACCGCAATGAGCAGTTCTTC.